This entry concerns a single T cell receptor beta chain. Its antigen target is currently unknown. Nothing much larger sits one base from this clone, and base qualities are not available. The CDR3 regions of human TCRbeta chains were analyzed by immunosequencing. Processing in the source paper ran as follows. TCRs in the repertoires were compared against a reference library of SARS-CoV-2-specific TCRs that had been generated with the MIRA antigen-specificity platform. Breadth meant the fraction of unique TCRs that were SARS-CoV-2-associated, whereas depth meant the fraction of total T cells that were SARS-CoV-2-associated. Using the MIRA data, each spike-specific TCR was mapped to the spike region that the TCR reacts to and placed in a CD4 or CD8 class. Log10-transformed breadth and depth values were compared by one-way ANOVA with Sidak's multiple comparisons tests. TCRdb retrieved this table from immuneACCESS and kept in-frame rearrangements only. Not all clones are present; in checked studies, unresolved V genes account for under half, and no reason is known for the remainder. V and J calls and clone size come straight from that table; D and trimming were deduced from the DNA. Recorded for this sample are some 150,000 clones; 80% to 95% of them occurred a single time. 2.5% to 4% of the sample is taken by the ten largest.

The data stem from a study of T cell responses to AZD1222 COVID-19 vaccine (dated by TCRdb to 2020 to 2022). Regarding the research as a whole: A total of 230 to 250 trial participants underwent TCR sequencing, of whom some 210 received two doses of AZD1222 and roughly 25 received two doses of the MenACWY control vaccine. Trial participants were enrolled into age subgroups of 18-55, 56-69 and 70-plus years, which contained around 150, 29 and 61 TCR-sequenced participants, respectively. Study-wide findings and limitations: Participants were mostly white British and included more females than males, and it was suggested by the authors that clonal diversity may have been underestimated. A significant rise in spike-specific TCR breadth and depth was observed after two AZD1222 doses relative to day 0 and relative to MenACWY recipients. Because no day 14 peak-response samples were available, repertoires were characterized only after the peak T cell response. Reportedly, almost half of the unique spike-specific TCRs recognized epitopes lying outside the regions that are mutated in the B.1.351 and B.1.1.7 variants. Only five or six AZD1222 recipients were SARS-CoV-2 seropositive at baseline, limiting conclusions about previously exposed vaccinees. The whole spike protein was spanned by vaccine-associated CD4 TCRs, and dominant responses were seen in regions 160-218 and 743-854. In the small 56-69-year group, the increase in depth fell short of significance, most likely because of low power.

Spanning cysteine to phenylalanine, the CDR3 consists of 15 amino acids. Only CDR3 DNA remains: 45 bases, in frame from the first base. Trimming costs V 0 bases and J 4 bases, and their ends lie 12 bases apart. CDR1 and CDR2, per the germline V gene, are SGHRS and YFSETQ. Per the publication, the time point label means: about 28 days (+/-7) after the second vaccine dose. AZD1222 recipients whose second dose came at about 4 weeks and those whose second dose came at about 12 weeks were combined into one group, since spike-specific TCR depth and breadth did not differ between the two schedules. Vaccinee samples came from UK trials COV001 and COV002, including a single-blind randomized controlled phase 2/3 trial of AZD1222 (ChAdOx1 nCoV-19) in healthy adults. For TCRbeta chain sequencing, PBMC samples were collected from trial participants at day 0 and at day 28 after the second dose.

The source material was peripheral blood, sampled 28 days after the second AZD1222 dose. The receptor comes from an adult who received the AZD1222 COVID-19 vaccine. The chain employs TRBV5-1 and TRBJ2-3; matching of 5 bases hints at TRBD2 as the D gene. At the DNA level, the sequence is TGCGCCAGCAGCTTGGACGGACTTCCGCCAGATACGCAGTATTTT. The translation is CASSLDGLPPDTQYF.